This T cell receptor beta chain came from a study of identical twins' blood T cells. Study-wide results and caveats: Out-of-frame TCRbeta clonotypes reportedly had markedly more similar V usage in twins than unrelated donors.

Donors were six healthy women in three monozygous twin pairs. Concerning this clonotype itself: Antigen specificity is unknown.

Each TCR cDNA library carried sample-specific barcodes on both ends. Each CDR3 protein gets one entry after TCRdb re-called the 5' RACE reads with MiXCR. The profile shows 300,000 to 450,000 distinct CDR3 sequences, about 28% of them singletons. Trimming removed 0 bases at V and 4 bases at J, with 14 bases between. The CDR3 length is 16 residues. Germline assignment: CDR1 ENHRY and CDR2 SYGVKD. J is TRBJ2-3 and V is TRBV10-3; D is possibly TRBD2 (5 bases). Sequencing used PBMCs. The receptor was derived from a woman between 18 and 49 years old in good health. The CDR3 region has the DNA TGTGCCATCAGTGAGTCGGTTGGGCGGGCCCCAGATACGCAGTATTTT. Amino acid sequence: CAISESVGRAPDTQYF.